This T cell receptor (beta chain) was found in a study of blood T cell repertoires in COVID-19. Background on the study: Samples of COVID-19 (acute and convalescent) were obtained from the United States, Italy and Spain. T cells, B-cell-depleted T cells, or PBMCs supplied cDNA or gDNA.

In the study's own analysis: Reference gene primer amplification gave nucleated cell count estimates. Repertoires were generated with immunoSEQ multiplex PCR, while TCRdb's copy carries only in-frame clones and drops some. The DNA gave D and trimming, while V, J and clone size come from that table. This table holds some 97,000 clones, approximately 87% found once. The ends were cut back, 5 bases at V and 6 bases at J, with 7 bases in the middle. This CDR3 has 11 amino acids. Germline CDR1 MGHDK, CDR2 SYGVNS. Source material: peripheral blood. This receptor was obtained from a human donor in a cohort sampled during active COVID-19. The chain carries TRBV25-1 and TRBJ1-2; tentative D call: TRBD1 (6 bases). CDR3 sequence reads: CASSYRDGYTF. For the CDR3, the DNA is TGTGCCAGCAGTTACAGGGATGGCTACACCTTC.